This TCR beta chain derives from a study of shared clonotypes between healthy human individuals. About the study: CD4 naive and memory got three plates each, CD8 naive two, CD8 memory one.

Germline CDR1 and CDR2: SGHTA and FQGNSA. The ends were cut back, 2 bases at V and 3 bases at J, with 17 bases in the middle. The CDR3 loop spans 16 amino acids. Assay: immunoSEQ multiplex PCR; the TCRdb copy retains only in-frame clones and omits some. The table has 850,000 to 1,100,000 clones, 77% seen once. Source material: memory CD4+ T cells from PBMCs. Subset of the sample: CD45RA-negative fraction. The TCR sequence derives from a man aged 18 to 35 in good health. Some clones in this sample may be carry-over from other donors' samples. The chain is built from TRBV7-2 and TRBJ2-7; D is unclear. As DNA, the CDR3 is TGTGCCAGCAGCTTAACCTCTGGCCAGGCCAACTACGAGCAGTACTTC. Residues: CASSLTSGQANYEQYF.